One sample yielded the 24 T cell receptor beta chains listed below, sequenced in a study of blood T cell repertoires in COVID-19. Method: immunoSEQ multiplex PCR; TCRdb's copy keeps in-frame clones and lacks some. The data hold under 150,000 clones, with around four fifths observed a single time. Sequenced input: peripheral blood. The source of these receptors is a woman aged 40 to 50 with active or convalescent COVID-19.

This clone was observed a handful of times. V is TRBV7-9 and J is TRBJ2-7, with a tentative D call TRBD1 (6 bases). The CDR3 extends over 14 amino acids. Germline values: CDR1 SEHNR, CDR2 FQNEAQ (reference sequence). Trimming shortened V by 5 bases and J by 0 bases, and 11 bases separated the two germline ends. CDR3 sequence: CASSPWDTSYEQYF. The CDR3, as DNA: TGTGCCAGCAGCCCCTGGGACACCTCCTACGAGCAGTACTTC.

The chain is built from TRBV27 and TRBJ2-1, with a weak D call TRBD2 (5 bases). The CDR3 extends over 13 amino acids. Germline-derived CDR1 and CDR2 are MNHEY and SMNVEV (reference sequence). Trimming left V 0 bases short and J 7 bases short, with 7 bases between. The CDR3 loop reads CASSLSRGNEQFF. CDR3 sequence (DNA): TGTGCCAGCAGTTTATCACGGGGAAATGAGCAGTTCTTC.

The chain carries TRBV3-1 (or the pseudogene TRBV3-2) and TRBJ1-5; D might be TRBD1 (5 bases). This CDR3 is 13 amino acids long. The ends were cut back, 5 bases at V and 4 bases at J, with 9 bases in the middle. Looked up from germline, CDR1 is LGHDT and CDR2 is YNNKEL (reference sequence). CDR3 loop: CASSFRTNQPQHF. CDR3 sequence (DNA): TGTGCCAGCAGCTTTCGGACAAATCAGCCCCAGCATTTT.

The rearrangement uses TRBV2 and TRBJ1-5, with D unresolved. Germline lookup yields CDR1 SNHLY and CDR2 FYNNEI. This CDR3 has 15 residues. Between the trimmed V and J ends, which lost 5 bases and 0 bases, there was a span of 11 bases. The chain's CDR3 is CASSRAGNSNQPQHF. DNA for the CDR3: TGTGCCAGCAGTCGAGCGGGGAATAGCAATCAGCCCCAGCATTTT.

The CDR3 protein is CASRGGTANTGELFF. CDR3 coding DNA: TGTGCCAGTAGGGGGGGGACGGCGAACACCGGGGAGCTGTTTTTT. The rearrangement joins TRBV19 to TRBJ2-2; 7 bases are shared with TRBD2. This CDR3 is 15 amino acids long. Per the germline V gene, CDR1 is LNHDA and CDR2 is SQIVND (reference sequence). V lost 6 bases to trimming and J lost 0 bases; unmatched junction nucleotides: 4. The complete variable domain, with remaining parts taken from reference TRBV19 and TRBJ2-2, reads DGGITQSPKYLFRKEGQNVTLSCEQNLNHDAMYWYRQDPGQGLRLIYYSQIVNDFQKGDIAEGYSVSREKKESFPLTVTSAQKNPTAFYLCASRGGTANTGELFFGEGSRLTVL.

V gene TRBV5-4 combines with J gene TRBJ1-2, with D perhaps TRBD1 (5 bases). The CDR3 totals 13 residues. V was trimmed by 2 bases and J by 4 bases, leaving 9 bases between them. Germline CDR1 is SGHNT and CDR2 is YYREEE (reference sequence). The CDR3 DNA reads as TGTGCCAGCAGCTTTGACAGCAGCTATGGCTACACCTTC. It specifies CASSFDSSYGYTF.

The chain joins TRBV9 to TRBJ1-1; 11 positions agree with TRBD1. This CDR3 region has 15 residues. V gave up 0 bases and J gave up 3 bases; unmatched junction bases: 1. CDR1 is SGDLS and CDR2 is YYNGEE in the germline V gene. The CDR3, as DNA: TGTGCCAGCAGCGTAGTGGGACAGGGGGACACTGAAGCTTTCTTT. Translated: CASSVVGQGDTEAFF.

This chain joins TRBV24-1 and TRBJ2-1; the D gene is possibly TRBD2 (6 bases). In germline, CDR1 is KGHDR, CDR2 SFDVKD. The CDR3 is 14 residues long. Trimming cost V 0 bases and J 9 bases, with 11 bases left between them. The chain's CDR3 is CATSDLSGLSEQFF. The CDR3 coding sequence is TGTGCCACCAGTGATTTGTCCGGACTAAGTGAGCAGTTCTTC.

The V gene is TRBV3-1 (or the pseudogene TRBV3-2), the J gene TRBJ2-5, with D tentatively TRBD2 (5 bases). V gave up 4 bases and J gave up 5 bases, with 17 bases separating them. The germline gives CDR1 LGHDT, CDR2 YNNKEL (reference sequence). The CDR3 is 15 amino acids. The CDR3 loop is CASSRPGMPVETQYF. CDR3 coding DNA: TGTGCCAGCAGCCGCCCCGGGATGCCAGTGGAGACCCAGTACTTC.

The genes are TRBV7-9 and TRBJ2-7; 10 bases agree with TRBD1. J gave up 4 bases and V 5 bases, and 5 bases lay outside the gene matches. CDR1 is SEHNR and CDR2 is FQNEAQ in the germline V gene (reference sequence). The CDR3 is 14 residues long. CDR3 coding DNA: TGTGCCAGCAGCCGACAGGGGGCTCGTTACGAGCAGTACTTC. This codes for CASSRQGARYEQYF.

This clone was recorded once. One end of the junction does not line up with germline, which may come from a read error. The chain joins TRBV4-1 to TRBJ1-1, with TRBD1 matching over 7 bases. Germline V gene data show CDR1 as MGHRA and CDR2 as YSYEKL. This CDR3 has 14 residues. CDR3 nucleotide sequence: TGCGCCAGCAGCCAGTTGACAGGGAACGCTGAAGCTTTCTTT. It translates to CASSQLTGNAEAFF.

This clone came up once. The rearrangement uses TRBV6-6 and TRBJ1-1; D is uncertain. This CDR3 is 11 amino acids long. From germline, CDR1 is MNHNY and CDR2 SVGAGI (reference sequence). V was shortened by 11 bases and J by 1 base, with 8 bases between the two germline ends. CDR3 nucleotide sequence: TGTGCCTGCGGAAGGAACACTGAAGCTTTCTTT. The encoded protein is CACGRNTEAFF.

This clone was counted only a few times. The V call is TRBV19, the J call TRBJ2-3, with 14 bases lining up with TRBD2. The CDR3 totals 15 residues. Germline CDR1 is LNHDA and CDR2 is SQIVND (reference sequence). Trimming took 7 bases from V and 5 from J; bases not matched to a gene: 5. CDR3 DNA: TGTGCCAGTAATGGACTAGCGGGGGGTGAAGATACGCAGTATTTT. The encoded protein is CASNGLAGGEDTQYF.

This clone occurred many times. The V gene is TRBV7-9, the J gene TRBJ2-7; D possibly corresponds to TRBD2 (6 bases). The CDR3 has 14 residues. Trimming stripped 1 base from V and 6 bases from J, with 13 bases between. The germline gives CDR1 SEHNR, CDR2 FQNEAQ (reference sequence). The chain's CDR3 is CASSLVAAPGEQYF. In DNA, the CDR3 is TGTGCCAGCAGCTTAGTAGCGGCCCCAGGCGAGCAGTACTTC.

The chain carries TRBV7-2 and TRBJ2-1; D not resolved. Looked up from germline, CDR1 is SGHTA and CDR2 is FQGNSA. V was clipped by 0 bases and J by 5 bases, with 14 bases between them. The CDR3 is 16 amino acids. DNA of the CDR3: TGTGCCAGCAGCTTAGCGCCAGCGCCGCGTGACAATGAGCAGTTCTTC. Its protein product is CASSLAPAPRDNEQFF.

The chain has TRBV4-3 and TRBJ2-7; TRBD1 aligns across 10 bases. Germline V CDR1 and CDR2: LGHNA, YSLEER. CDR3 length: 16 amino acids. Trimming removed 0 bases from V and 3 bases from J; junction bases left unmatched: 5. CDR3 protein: CASSQEPGQGYYEQYF. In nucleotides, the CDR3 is TGCGCCAGCAGCCAAGAGCCGGGACAGGGGTACTACGAGCAGTACTTC.

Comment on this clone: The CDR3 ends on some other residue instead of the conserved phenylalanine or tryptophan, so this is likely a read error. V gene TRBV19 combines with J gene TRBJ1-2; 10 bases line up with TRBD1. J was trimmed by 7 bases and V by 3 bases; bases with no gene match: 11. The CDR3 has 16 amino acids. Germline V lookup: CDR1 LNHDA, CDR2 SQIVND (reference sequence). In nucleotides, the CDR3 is TGTGCCAGTAGTATCTGGGGACAGGGGCGCTCCCTTGGCTACACCCTC. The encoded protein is CASSIWGQGRSLGYTL.

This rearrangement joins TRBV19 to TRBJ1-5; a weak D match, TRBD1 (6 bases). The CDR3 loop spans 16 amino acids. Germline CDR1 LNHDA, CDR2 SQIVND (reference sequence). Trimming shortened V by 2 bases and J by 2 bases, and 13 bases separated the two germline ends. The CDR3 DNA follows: TGTGCCAGTAGTATACGGGGCAGGGGAGGCAATCAGCCCCAGCATTTT. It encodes CASSIRGRGGNQPQHF.

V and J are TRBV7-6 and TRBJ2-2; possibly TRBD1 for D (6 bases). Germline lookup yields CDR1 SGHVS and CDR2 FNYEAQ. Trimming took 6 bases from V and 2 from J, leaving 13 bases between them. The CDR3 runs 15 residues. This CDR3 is CASRPGHVNTGELFF. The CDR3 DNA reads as TGTGCCAGCAGGCCGGGACACGTTAACACCGGGGAGCTGTTTTTT.

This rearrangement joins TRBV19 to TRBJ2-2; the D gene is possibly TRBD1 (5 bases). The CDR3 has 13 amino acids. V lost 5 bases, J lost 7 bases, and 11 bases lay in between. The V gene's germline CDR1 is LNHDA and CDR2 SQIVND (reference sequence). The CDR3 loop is CASSSNRIGELFF. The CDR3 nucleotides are TGTGCCAGTAGTTCCAACAGGATCGGGGAGCTGTTTTTT.

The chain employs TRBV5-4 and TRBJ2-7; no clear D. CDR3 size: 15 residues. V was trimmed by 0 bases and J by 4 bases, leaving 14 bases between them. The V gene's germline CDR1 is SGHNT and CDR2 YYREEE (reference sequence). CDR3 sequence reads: CASSLDGLPAYEQYF. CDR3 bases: TGTGCCAGCAGCTTGGATGGCCTTCCCGCATACGAGCAGTACTTC.

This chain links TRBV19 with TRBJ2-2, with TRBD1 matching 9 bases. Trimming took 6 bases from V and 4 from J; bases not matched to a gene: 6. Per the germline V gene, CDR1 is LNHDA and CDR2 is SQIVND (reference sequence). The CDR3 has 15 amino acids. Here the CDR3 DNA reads TGTGCCAGTAGACACAGGGGGCAGTTCACCGGGGAGCTGTTTTTT. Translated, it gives CASRHRGQFTGELFF.

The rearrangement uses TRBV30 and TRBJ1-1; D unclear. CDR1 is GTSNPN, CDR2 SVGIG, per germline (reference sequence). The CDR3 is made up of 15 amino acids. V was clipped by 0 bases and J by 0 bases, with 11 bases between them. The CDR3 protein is CAWSVLNLLNTEAFF. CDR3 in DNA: TGTGCCTGGAGTGTACTTAACCTACTGAACACTGAAGCTTTCTTT.

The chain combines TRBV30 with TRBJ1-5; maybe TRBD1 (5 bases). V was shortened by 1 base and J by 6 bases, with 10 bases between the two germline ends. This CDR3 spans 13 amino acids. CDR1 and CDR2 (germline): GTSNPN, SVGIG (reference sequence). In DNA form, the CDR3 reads TGTGCCTGGAGTGAGCAGGGCACTCAGCCCCAGCATTTT. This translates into CAWSEQGTQPQHF.